This TCR beta chain appears in the sequencing data of a study of T cell responses to AZD1222 COVID-19 vaccine. Assay: immunoSEQ multiplex PCR; the TCRdb copy retains only in-frame clones and omits some. The sample has about 31,000 clones; approximately 87% are singletons. The V and J ends lost 7 bases and 7 bases respectively, with 8 bases between them. Germline values: CDR1 MNHEY, CDR2 SVGAGI. This CDR3 is built from 12 residues. The material sequenced was peripheral blood, taken 28 days after the second AZD1222 dose. The chain couples TRBV6-5 to TRBJ1-6; D is ambiguous. The TCR originated in an adult who received the AZD1222 COVID-19 vaccine. The CDR3 DNA reads TGTGCCAGCAAAATTGGCAATTCACCCCTCCACTTT. Amino acids: CASKIGNSPLHF.